Below are 20 T cell receptor beta chains sequenced from a single sample in a study of T cells in women clearing cervical HPV infection. TCRdb's copy holds only in-frame clones and misses some; the assay was immunoSEQ multiplex PCR. Across tens of thousands of clones, the top ten clones capture 20% to 25% of the sample. The sequenced sample consisted of blood buffy coat. These receptors were taken from a woman aged 18 to 75 with a cervical HPV16 infection that either progressed to CIN3+ or cleared (not recorded which).

A word on this clone: The CDR3 goes on 3 residues after the read ends, and that part is filled in from the germline J gene. The J gene is TRBJ2-2, the V gene TRBV12-3 or TRBV12-4; 9 nucleotides agree with TRBD2. V lost 6 bases to trimming and J lost 0 bases; unmatched junction nucleotides: 2. The CDR3 is made up of 15 amino acids. The part of the CDR3 DNA that was read is TGTGCCAGCAGGACTAGCGGCGCGAACACCGGGGAG. Its protein is CASRTSGANTGE. The whole CDR3 is CASRTSGANTGELFF.

Of note for this clone: The read gets to within 3 residues of the CDR3 end, and the germline J gene fills in the rest. The chain couples TRBV7-9 to TRBJ1-5; D might be TRBD1 (5 bases). Trimming took off 1 base at V and 2 bases at J, with 9 bases between the two ends. CDR1 is SEHNR and CDR2 is FQNEAQ in the germline V gene (reference sequence). CDR3 length equals 15 residues. CDR3 bases read: TGTGCCAGCAGCTTAGAGAGGGGTGGCAATCAGCCC. Its protein is CASSLERGGNQP. The full CDR3 is CASSLERGGNQPQHF. The entire variable domain, with the rest obtained from reference TRBV7-9 and TRBJ1-5, is as follows: DTGVSQNPRHKITKRGQNVTFRCDPISEHNRLYWYRQTLGQGPEFLTYFQNEAQLEKSRLLSDRFSAERPKGSFSTLEIQRTEQGDSAMYLCASSLERGGNQPQHFGDGTRLSIL.

Concerning this clone: The CDR3 goes on 3 residues after the read ends, and that part is filled in from the germline J gene. The chain is built from TRBV10-2 and TRBJ2-1, with D perhaps matching TRBD2 (6 bases). This CDR3 is 15 amino acids long. V was trimmed by 6 bases and J by 0 bases, leaving 12 bases between them. Germline V gene sequence: CDR1 WSHSY, CDR2 SAAADI. CDR3 bases read: TGCGCCAGCAGGGGAGCGGGTAGCTCCTACAATGAG. Protein sequence: CASRGAGSSYNE. In full, the CDR3 reads CASRGAGSSYNEQFF.

With regard to this clone: The read gets to within 3 residues of the CDR3 end, and the germline J gene fills in the rest. The chain couples TRBV5-1 to TRBJ2-3; possibly TRBD2 for D (7 bases). With 0 bases removed from V and 3 bases from J, the gap between germline ends came to 17 bases. In germline, CDR1 is SGHRS, CDR2 YFSETQ. This CDR3 comprises 17 residues. The CDR3 DNA, read in part, is TGCGCCAGCAGCTTGGCAACAGGGACTATCGGTACAGATACG. Translation: CASSLATGTIGTDT. The complete CDR3 sequence is CASSLATGTIGTDTQYF. The full variable domain, in which reference TRBV5-1 and TRBJ2-3 provide the parts outside the CDR3, is KAGVTQTPRYLIKTRGQQVTLSCSPISGHRSVSWYQQTPGQGLQFLFEYFSETQRNKGNFPGRFSGRQFSNSRSEMNVSTLELGDSALYLCASSLATGTIGTDTQYFGPGTRLTVL.

Turning to this clone: The read finishes 3 residues shy of the CDR3 end, and the germline J gene is used to complete it. V and J are TRBV19 and TRBJ2-3; TRBD2 matches at 11 bases. The CDR3 contains 16 residues. The V gene's germline CDR1 is LNHDA and CDR2 SQIVND (reference sequence). The CDR3 bases that were read are TGTGCCAGTAGTGAATGGGGACTAGCGGATCAAGAGACG. This gives the protein CASSEWGLADQET. The whole CDR3 sequence is CASSEWGLADQETQYF. Together with reference TRBV19 and TRBJ2-3, the CDR3 gives the full variable domain: DGGITQSPKYLFRKEGQNVTLSCEQNLNHDAMYWYRQDPGQGLRLIYYSQIVNDFQKGDIAEGYSVSREKKESFPLTVTSAQKNPTAFYLCASSEWGLADQETQYFGPGTRLTVL.

Concerning this clone: Read data end 3 residues before the CDR3 end; the end is taken from the germline J gene. This rearrangement joins TRBV30 to TRBJ1-1, with a weak D call TRBD1 (6 bases). The CDR3 spans 13 residues. Trimming left V 3 bases short and J 1 base short, with 9 bases between. Germline CDR1 is GTSNPN and CDR2 is SVGIG (reference sequence). The sequenced CDR3 bases are TGTGCCTGGAGGGAGGACAGGAACACTGAA. Amino acids: CAWREDRNTE. The complete CDR3 sequence is CAWREDRNTEAFF.

A note on this clone: The read gets to within 3 residues of the CDR3 end, and the germline J gene fills in the rest. The chain is built from TRBV4-1 and TRBJ2-3, with 7 positions matching TRBD2. The CDR3 consists of 17 residues. V shed 1 base and J 3 bases; nucleotides not matched to a gene: 10. The V gene's germline CDR1 is MGHRA and CDR2 YSYEKL. The CDR3 spells CASSQVRSREKTDTQYF. CDR3 DNA (partial): TGCGCCAGCAGCCAAGTTCGTTCGCGGGAGAAAACAGATACG.

With respect to this clone: The sequenced fragment ends 3 residues before the CDR3 boundary, so the rest is inferred from the germline J gene. The chain joins TRBV20-1 to TRBJ1-6; 8 nucleotides match TRBD1. Per the germline V gene, CDR1 is DFQATT and CDR2 is SNEGSKA (reference sequence). This CDR3 spans 13 amino acids. V was pared by 6 bases and J by 9 bases, with 7 bases of the junction left unmatched. CDR3 DNA, as far as it was read: TGCAGTGCAGCCACAGGGGGAAGTTCACCC. The encoded protein is CSAATGGSSP. The complete CDR3 sequence is CSAATGGSSPLHF.

As to this clone: The CDR3 end falls 3 residues outside the read, so it is completed with the germline J gene. The J gene is TRBJ2-2, the V gene TRBV7-3; D remains ambiguous. Germline V CDR1 and CDR2: SGHTA, FQGTGA. The germline V and J ends were trimmed by 6 bases and 1 base, with 15 bases remaining between them. The CDR3 loop spans 16 amino acids. CDR3 sequence reads: CASSASLLQNTGELFF. The sequenced part of the CDR3 DNA is TGTGCCAGCAGTGCATCACTACTTCAGAACACCGGGGAG.

To note about this clone: The read finishes 3 residues shy of the CDR3 end, and the germline J gene is used to complete it. V gene TRBV13 combines with J gene TRBJ2-2; maybe TRBD2 (6 bases). CDR1 is PRHDT and CDR2 is FYEKMQ in the germline V gene (reference sequence). V dropped 5 bases and J dropped 5 bases, with 21 bases sitting between them. This CDR3 is 17 amino acids long. The CDR3 sequence: CASSRFLNSGGTGELFF. The covered CDR3 bases are TGTGCCAGCAGCCGCTTTTTGAATAGCGGAGGAACCGGGGAG.

With regard to this clone: The read is 3 residues too short to cover the CDR3 end, so that end is filled in from the germline J gene. The V and J genes are TRBV7-2 and TRBJ2-7; 9 nucleotides agree with TRBD1. CDR1 is SGHTA, CDR2 FQGNSA, per germline. Trimming took 3 bases from V and 2 from J; bases not matched to a gene: 2. CDR3 length: 14 residues. The part of the CDR3 DNA that was read is TGTGCCAGCAGCTTTGGGACAGGGACCTACGAG. It is translated as CASSFGTGTYE. Given in full, the CDR3 is CASSFGTGTYEQYF.

In regard to this clone: The CDR3 is cut off 3 residues early in the read; its end comes from the germline J gene. The chain uses TRBV20-1 and TRBJ1-2; perhaps TRBD1 as D (5 bases). Per germline, CDR1 DFQATT and CDR2 SNEGSKA (reference sequence). V was shortened by 0 bases and J by 5 bases, with 19 bases between the two germline ends. The CDR3 runs 16 residues. CDR3 in amino acids: CSARDEGPGRFYGYTF. Incomplete CDR3 DNA: TGCAGTGCTAGAGATGAGGGTCCAGGGAGGTTTTATGGC.

In regard to this clone: The read finishes 3 residues shy of the CDR3 end, and the germline J gene is used to complete it. The chain is built from TRBV6-2 or TRBV6-3 and TRBJ1-2; D remains unclear. Germline lookup yields CDR1 MNHEY and CDR2 SVGEGT. V was shortened by 2 bases and J by 0 bases, with 10 bases between the two germline ends. This CDR3 has 15 amino acids. The chain's CDR3 is CASSYGPLANYGYTF. The CDR3 DNA, read in part, is TGTGCCAGCAGTTACGGGCCTCTTGCTAACTATGGC.

With respect to this clone: The read ends 3 residues shy of where the CDR3 ends; the end is completed using the germline J gene. This chain uses TRBV4-1 with TRBJ1-2; D is uncertain. CDR3 length equals 13 residues. Germline V gene lookup returns CDR1 MGHRA and CDR2 YSYEKL. Trimming took 4 bases from V and 6 from J, leaving 12 bases between them. The CDR3 bases that were read are TGCGCCAGCAGCCCTAGCCCGGGCGATGGC. This translates into CASSPSPGDG. The complete CDR3 sequence is CASSPSPGDGYTF.

To note about this clone: From the germline J gene comes the end of the CDR3, since the read stops 3 residues before it. This sequence joins TRBV18 and TRBJ1-1, with D possibly being TRBD1 (6 bases). CDR1 is KGHSH, CDR2 LQKENI, per germline. This CDR3 is built from 14 residues. Between the trimmed V and J ends, which lost 3 bases and 4 bases, there was a span of 12 bases. The CDR3: CASSPGGLGTEAFF. The DNA read from the CDR3 is TGTGCCAGCTCACCGGGGGGGCTAGGCACTGAA.

A remark on this clone: The CDR3 end is not reached by the read, which stops 3 residues before it; the germline J gene fills it in. The chain is built from TRBV6-1 and TRBJ1-1; D is uncertain. The CDR3 has 12 amino acids. With 2 bases removed from V and 3 bases from J, the gap between germline ends came to 4 bases. Germline CDR1 and CDR2: MNHNS and SASEGT. CDR3 in amino acids: CASSEPDTEAFF. The part of the CDR3 DNA that was read is TGTGCCAGCAGTGAACCTGACACTGAA.

Regarding this clone: The read terminates 3 residues ahead of where the CDR3 ends, so the germline J gene completes it. The genes are TRBV6-1 and TRBJ2-1; 7 bases align to TRBD1. Germline-derived CDR1 and CDR2 are MNHNS and SASEGT. The V gene end was trimmed by 3 bases and the J gene end by 1 base; junction bases not matched to a gene: 3. This CDR3 is built from 15 residues. This CDR3 is CASSEGQPSYNEQFF. The sequenced CDR3 bases are TGTGCCAGCAGTGAGGGACAGCCGTCCTACAATGAG.

Concerning this clone: The read stops 3 residues short of the end of the CDR3; the missing end is completed from the germline J gene. The rearrangement joins TRBV30 to TRBJ1-5; D unclear. V was trimmed by 0 bases and J by 4 bases, leaving 10 bases between them. CDR3 length: 14 residues. The germline V gene encodes CDR1 GTSNPN and CDR2 SVGIG (reference sequence). The DNA read from the CDR3 is TGTGCCTGGAGTGTACTAGGGCTTAATCAGCCC. This sequence encodes CAWSVLGLNQP. The complete CDR3 reads CAWSVLGLNQPQHF.

Of note for this clone: The observed sequence ends 3 residues before the CDR3 terminus, with the missing tail filled in from the germline J gene. This chain joins TRBV7-6 and TRBJ2-1; TRBD2 is a possible D gene (6 bases). With 8 bases removed from V and 4 bases from J, the gap between germline ends came to 15 bases. This CDR3 comprises 14 residues. From germline, CDR1 is SGHVS and CDR2 FNYEAQ. The sequenced part of the CDR3 DNA is TGTGCCAGCCCGGAAAGCGGGCCGTACAATGAG. Translation: CASPESGPYNE. The full CDR3 protein reads CASPESGPYNEQFF.

About this clone itself: The observed sequence ends 3 residues before the CDR3 terminus, with the missing tail filled in from the germline J gene. This chain joins TRBV5-1 and TRBJ2-1; TRBD2 matches 8 bases. There are 15 residues in the CDR3. J lost 3 bases, V lost 1 base, and 3 bases had no gene match. Germline lookup yields CDR1 SGHRS and CDR2 YFSETQ. Partial CDR3 DNA: TGCGCCAGCAGCTTGCTAACTAGCGGCTACAATGAG. Residues: CASSLLTSGYNE. The full-length CDR3 reads as CASSLLTSGYNEQFF.